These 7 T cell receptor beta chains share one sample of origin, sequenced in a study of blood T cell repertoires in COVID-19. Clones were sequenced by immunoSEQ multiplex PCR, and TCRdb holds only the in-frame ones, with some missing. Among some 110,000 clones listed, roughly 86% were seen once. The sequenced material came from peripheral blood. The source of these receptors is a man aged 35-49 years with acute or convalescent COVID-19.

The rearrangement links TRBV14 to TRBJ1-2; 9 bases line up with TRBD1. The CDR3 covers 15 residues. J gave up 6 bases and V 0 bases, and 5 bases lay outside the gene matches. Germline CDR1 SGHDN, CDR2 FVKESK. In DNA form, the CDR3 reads TGTGCCAGCAGCCAAGATACAGGGGGCTTGGATGGCTACACCTTC. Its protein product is CASSQDTGGLDGYTF.

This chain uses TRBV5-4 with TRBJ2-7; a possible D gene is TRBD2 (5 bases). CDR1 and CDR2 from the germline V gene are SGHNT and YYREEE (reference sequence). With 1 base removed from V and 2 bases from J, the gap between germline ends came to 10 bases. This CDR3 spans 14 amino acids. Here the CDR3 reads CASSLFGVAYEQYF. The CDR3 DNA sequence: TGTGCCAGCAGCTTGTTCGGGGTAGCCTACGAGCAGTACTTC.

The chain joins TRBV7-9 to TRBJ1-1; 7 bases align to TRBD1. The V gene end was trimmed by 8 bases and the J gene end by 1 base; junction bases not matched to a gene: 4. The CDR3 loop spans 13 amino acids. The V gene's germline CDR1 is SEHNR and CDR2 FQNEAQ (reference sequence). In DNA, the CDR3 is TGTGCCAGCCAAGGGACAGCGAACACTGAAGCTTTCTTT. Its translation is CASQGTANTEAFF.

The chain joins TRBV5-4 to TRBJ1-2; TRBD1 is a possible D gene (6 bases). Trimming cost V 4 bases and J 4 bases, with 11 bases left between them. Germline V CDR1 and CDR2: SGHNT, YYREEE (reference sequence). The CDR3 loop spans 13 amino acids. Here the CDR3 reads CASSPGTTYGYTF. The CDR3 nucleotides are TGTGCCAGCAGCCCCGGGACAACCTATGGCTACACCTTC.

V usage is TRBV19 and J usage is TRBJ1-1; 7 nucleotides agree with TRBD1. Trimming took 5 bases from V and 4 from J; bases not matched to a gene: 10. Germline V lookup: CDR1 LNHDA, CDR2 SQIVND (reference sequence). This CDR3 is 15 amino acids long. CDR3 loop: CASSVTGNPGTEAFF. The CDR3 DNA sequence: TGTGCCAGTAGTGTGACAGGGAATCCTGGCACTGAAGCTTTCTTT. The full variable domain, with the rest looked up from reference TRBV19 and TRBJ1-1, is DGGITQSPKYLFRKEGQNVTLSCEQNLNHDAMYWYRQDPGQGLRLIYYSQIVNDFQKGDIAEGYSVSREKKESFPLTVTSAQKNPTAFYLCASSVTGNPGTEAFFGQGTRLTVV.

The CDR3 loop reads CASSYSVGQNEQFF. CDR3 sequence (DNA): TGTGCCAGCAGTTACTCGGTGGGACAAAATGAGCAGTTCTTC. V gene TRBV6-5 combines with J gene TRBJ2-1, with TRBD1 as a possible D gene (6 bases). Germline V CDR1 and CDR2: MNHEY, SVGAGI. The CDR3 contains 14 residues. V lost 0 bases to trimming and J lost 7 bases, with 10 bases between them.

As DNA, the CDR3 is TGCGCCAGCAGCTTGGCCACGGGGGACGGCTCTGGAAACACCATATATTTT. This gives the protein CASSLATGDGSGNTIYF. The chain is built from TRBV5-1 and TRBJ1-3; TRBD1 might be the D (5 bases). Germline values: CDR1 SGHRS, CDR2 YFSETQ. This CDR3 is built from 17 residues. Trimming removed 0 bases from V and 0 bases from J, with 13 bases in between.